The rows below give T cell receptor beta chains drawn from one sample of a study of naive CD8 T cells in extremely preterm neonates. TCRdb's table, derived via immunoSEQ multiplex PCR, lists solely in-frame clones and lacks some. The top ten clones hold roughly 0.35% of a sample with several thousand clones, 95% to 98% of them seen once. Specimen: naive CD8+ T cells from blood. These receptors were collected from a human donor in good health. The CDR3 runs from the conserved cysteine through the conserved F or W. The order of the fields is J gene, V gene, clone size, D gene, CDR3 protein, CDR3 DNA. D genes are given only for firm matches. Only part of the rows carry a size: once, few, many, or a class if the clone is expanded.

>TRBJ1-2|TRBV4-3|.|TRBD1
CASSQDDRGNYGYTF
TGCGCCAGCAGCCAAGATGACAGGGGGAACTATGGCTACACCTTC
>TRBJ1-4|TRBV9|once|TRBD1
CASSDPGQGAVGEKLFF
TGTGCCAGCAGCGATCCGGGACAGGGGGCGGTAGGTGAAAAACTGTTTTTT
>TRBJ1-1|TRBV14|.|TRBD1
CASSRRDRETEAFF
TGTGCCAGCAGCCGTCGGGACAGGGAAACTGAAGCTTTCTTT
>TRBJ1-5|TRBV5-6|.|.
CASSLQGVWSNQPQHF
TGTGCCAGCAGCTTACAGGGTGTGTGGAGCAATCAGCCCCAGCATTTT
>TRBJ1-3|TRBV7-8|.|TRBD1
CASSLDRGGGNTIYF
TGTGCCAGCAGCTTAGACAGGGGAGGAGGAAACACCATATATTTT
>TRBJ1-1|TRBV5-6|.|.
CASSLDSNTEAFF
TGTGCCAGCAGCTTGGACAGTAACACTGAAGCTTTCTTT
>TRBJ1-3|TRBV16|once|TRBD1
CASTQGGYSGNTIYF
TGTGCCAGCACCCAAGGGGGCTACTCTGGAAACACCATATATTTT
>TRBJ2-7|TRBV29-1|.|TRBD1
CSVPSGTVDEQYF
TGCAGCGTTCCCTCCGGGACAGTCGACGAGCAGTACTTC
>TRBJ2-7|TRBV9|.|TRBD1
CASSEGQGYNEQYF
TGTGCCAGCAGCGAGGGACAGGGGTATAACGAGCAGTACTTC
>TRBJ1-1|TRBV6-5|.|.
CASSYATSNTEAFF
TGTGCCAGCAGTTACGCGACAAGTAACACTGAAGCTTTCTTT
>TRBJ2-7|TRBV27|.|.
CASSLSPSYEQYF
TGTGCCAGCAGTTTATCGCCGTCCTACGAGCAGTACTTC
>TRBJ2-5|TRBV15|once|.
CATSRRYGETQYF
TGTGCCACCAGCAGACGCTACGGAGAGACCCAGTACTTC
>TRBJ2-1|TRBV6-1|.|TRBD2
CASTGGGRGNEQFF
TGTGCCAGCACGGGAGGGGGGAGGGGCAATGAGCAGTTCTTC
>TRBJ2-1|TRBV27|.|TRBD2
CASRGGYNEQFF
TGTGCCAGCAGGGGGGGGTACAATGAGCAGTTCTTC
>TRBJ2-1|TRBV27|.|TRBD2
CASSLAPGWASGGWNEQFF
TGTGCCAGCAGTTTAGCCCCCGGTTGGGCTAGCGGGGGTTGGAATGAGCAGTTCTTC
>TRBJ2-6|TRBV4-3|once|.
CASSRGPGANVLTF
TGCGCCAGCAGCAGAGGTCCAGGGGCCAACGTCCTGACTTTC
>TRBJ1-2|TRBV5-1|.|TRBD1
CASSFTLDRMKGYTF
TGCGCCAGCAGCTTCACCCTGGACAGGATGAAAGGCTACACCTTC
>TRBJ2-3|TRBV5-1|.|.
CASSPDKPQDTQYF
TGCGCCAGCAGCCCCGACAAGCCACAGGATACGCAGTATTTT
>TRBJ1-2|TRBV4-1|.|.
CASSQEDTLYGYTF
TGCGCCAGCAGCCAAGAGGACACCTTGTATGGCTACACCTTC
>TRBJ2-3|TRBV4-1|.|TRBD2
CASSQESWTSGGDTQYF
TGCGCCAGCAGCCAAGAAAGTTGGACTAGCGGAGGTGATACGCAGTATTTT
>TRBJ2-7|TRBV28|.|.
CASSLRQTFRGEQYF
TGTGCCAGCAGTTTGAGACAGACCTTTAGGGGCGAGCAGTACTTC
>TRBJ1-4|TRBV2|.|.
CASNRLASRTNEKLFF
TGTGCCAGCAATCGACTCGCTAGTCGAACTAATGAAAAACTGTTTTTT
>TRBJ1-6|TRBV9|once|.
CASSVGSGRNSPLHF
TGTGCCAGCAGCGTAGGATCAGGGCGCAATTCACCCCTCCACTTT
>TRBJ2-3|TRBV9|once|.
CASSVVTSRTDTQYF
TGTGCCAGCAGCGTAGTCACTAGCAGGACAGATACGCAGTATTTT
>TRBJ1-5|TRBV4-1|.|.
CASSRPGGNQPQHF
TGCGCCAGCAGCAGACCAGGGGGCAATCAGCCCCAGCATTTT
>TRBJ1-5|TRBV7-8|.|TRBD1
CASSLAGQGGNQPQHF
TGTGCCAGCAGCTTAGCGGGCCAGGGGGGCAATCAGCCCCAGCATTTT
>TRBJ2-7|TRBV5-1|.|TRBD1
CASSWTFGTGVEQYF
TGCGCCAGCAGCTGGACCTTCGGGACAGGCGTCGAGCAGTACTTC
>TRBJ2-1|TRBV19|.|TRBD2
CASSIASGGGNEQFF
TGTGCCAGTAGTATAGCCAGCGGGGGCGGGAATGAGCAGTTCTTC
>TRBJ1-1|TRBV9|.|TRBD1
CASSPRTGDLPGAFF
TGTGCCAGCAGCCCCCGGACAGGGGATCTGCCTGGAGCTTTCTTT
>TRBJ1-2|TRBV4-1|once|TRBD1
CASSQARQGALGYTF
TGCGCCAGCAGCCAAGCCCGCCAGGGGGCGCTGGGCTACACCTTC
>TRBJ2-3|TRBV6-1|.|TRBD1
CASSADGDRDTDTQYF
TGTGCCAGCAGTGCGGACGGGGACAGGGATACAGATACGCAGTATTTT
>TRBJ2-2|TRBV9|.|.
CASSVGTSGELFF
TGTGCCAGCAGCGTAGGGACATCCGGGGAGCTGTTTTTT
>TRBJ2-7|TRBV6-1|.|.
CASSERTDFDEQYF
TGTGCCAGCAGTGAACGGACAGATTTTGACGAGCAGTACTTC
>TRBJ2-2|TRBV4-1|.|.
CASSLRGGTNTGELFF
TGCGCCAGCAGCCTACGGGGCGGGACGAACACCGGGGAGCTGTTTTTT
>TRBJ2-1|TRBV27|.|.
CASSLFGGGVQNEQFF
TGTGCCAGCAGTCTCTTCGGAGGGGGGGTTCAGAATGAGCAGTTCTTC
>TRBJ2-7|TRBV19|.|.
CASSAQISYEQYF
TGTGCCAGTAGTGCCCAGATCTCCTACGAGCAGTACTTC
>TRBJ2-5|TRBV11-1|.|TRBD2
CASSPGGAPETQYF
TGTGCCAGCAGCCCGGGGGGGGCCCCAGAGACCCAGTACTTC
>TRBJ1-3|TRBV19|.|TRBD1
CASSFGQGRSGNTIYF
TGTGCCAGTAGCTTCGGACAGGGAAGGTCTGGAAACACCATATATTTT
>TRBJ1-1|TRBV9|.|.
CASSVGGEGWTEAFF
TGTGCCAGCAGCGTAGGAGGGGAGGGATGGACTGAAGCTTTCTTT
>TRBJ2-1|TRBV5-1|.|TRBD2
CASSLSLAGERHSYNEQFF
TGCGCCAGCAGCTTGTCACTAGCGGGGGAAAGGCACTCCTACAATGAGCAGTTCTTC
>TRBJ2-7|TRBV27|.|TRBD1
CASSPGQLANEQYF
TGTGCCAGCAGCCCGGGACAGCTAGCTAACGAGCAGTACTTC
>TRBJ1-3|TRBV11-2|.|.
CASSLAPDTGSLGNTIYF
TGTGCCAGCAGCTTAGCCCCCGACACAGGGTCCCTGGGAAACACCATATATTTT
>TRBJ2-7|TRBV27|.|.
CASSLQGKFYEQYF
TGTGCCAGCAGTTTACAGGGGAAGTTCTACGAGCAGTACTTC
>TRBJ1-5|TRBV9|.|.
CASSVGWGQGNQPQHF
TGTGCCAGCAGCGTAGGGTGGGGCCAGGGGAATCAGCCCCAGCATTTT
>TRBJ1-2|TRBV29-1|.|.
CSVSQQSNYGYTF
TGCAGCGTCAGTCAACAGTCCAACTATGGCTACACCTTC
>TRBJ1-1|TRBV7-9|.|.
CASSPAGQLNTEAFF
TGTGCCAGCAGCCCCGCCGGACAACTGAACACTGAAGCTTTCTTT
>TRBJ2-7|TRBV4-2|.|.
CASSQELPGLSYEQYF
TGTGCCAGCAGCCAAGAGTTACCGGGGTTGTCCTACGAGCAGTACTTC
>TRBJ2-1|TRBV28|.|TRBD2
CASSPWAGGPGNEQFF
TGTGCCAGCAGTCCCTGGGCGGGGGGGCCGGGCAATGAGCAGTTCTTC
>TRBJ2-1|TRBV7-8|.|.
CASSSAINEQFF
TGTGCCAGCAGCTCCGCTATTAATGAGCAGTTCTTC
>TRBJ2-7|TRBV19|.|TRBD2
CASSINSGEGSYEQYF
TGTGCCAGTAGTATTAATAGCGGGGAAGGGTCCTACGAGCAGTACTTC
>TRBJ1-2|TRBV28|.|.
CARREGGNYGYTF
TGTGCCAGGCGGGAGGGGGGTAACTATGGCTACACCTTC